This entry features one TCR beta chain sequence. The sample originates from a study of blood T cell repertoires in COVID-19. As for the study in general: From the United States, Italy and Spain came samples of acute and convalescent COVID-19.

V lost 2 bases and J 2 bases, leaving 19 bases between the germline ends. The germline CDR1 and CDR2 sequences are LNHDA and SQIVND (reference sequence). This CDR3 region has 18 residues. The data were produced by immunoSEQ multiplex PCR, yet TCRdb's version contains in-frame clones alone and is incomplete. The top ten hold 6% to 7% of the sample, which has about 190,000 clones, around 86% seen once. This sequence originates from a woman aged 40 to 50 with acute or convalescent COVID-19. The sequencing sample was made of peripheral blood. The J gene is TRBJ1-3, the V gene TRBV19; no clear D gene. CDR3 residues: CASSIKSSRQTAGNTIYF. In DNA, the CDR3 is TGTGCCAGTAGTATAAAGTCAAGTCGTCAAACAGCTGGAAACACCATATATTTT.